This T cell receptor (beta chain) was captured by sequencing in a study of T cells expressing NK-cell markers. Study summary: It was sorted CD3+CD56+NKG2C+, CD3+CD56+NKG2C- and CD3+CD56-NKG2C+ T cells that supplied the TCR beta repertoires. Findings and limits, study-wide: Dominant NKG2C+ clonotype frequencies of roughly 1.0-7.5% of CD8+ T cells were measured in over 5 donors. HCMV specificity of the expanded NKG2C+ T cell clones stayed unclear.

Synthesis of TCR beta cDNA relied on 5'RACE template switching carrying UMIs. TCRdb re-called the 5' RACE reads and shows each CDR3 protein once, DNA omitted. This sample contains over 150,000 distinct CDR3 sequences. Remarks on this clonotype: Its antigen is unknown.

Sequences were obtained from blood T cells: a sorted CD56 or NKG2C T cell subset, CD4+ or CD8+ T cells, or bulk PBMC T cells (not recorded which). This TCR was sampled from a woman between 50 and 59 years old in good health.

This chain's CDR3 is CASEGVREGYEQYF. The J gene is TRBJ2-7, the V gene TRBV6-6; the TRBD2 assignment by TCRdb is unverifiable without DNA. This CDR3 contains 14 residues. Germline V gene lookup returns CDR1 MNHNY and CDR2 SVGAGI (reference sequence).